The 4 T cell receptor beta chains below come from one sample, sequenced in a study of T cells in Graves' hyperthyroidism and ophthalmopathy. TCR beta CDR3 sequences were amplified from RNA transcripts. Carried out on the TCR CDR3, a first-round RT-PCR used the HTBI primer set. TCRdb re-called the multiplex PCR reads with MiXCR, one entry per CDR3 protein. Found here are around 660,000 distinct CDR3 sequences, just under 45% of them singletons; the top ten hold less than 9.5%. The sample consisted of peripheral blood or thyroid tissue (not recorded which). The receptors were gathered from an adult man with Graves' disease, either hyperthyroidism or ophthalmopathy (not recorded which).

Regarding this clonotype: At one end the junction does not follow the germline gene, possibly because of a read error. The genes are TRBV19 and TRBJ1-2; 7 nucleotides match TRBD1. CDR1 is LNHDA, CDR2 SQIVND, per germline (reference sequence). The CDR3 runs 13 residues. Here the CDR3 DNA reads TGTGCCTGTAGTACGACAGGGTATCTTGGCTACACCTTC. This translates into CACSTTGYLGYTF.

The chain joins TRBV2 to TRBJ1-2; TRBD1 agrees at 7 bases. The CDR3 contains 13 residues. Germline CDR1 is SNHLY and CDR2 is FYNNEI. Losses at the gene ends were 6 bases for V and 8 bases for J; bases not matched to a gene: 9. CDR3 loop: CASRVLGQRGYTF. CDR3 DNA sequence: TGTGCCAGCAGGGTCCTGGGACAGCGAGGCTACACCTTC.

This rearrangement joins TRBV15 to TRBJ2-7; 14 bases match TRBD2. J was trimmed by 5 bases and V by 3 bases; bases with no gene match: 6. This CDR3 is 16 amino acids long. Germline V gene lookup returns CDR1 LNHNV and CDR2 YYDKDF (reference sequence). The DNA of the CDR3 is TGTGCCACCAGCAGGGACCCGGGACTAGCGGGGGACGAGCAGTACTTC. Translating gives CATSRDPGLAGDEQYF. The full variable domain, rest sourced from reference TRBV15 and TRBJ2-7, is DAMVIQNPRYQVTQFGKPVTLSCSQTLNHNVMYWYQQKSSQAPKLLFHYYDKDFNNEADTPDNFQSRRPNTSFCFLDIRSPGLGDTAMYLCATSRDPGLAGDEQYFGPGTRLTVT.

The chain joins TRBV15 to TRBJ1-3; possible D gene TRBD1, 6 bases. CDR1 and CDR2 from the germline V gene are LNHNV and YYDKDF (reference sequence). CDR3 size: 20 residues. Trimming left V 0 bases short and J 2 bases short, with 23 bases between. The CDR3: CATSREGASRGEGPGNTIYF. The CDR3 DNA sequence: TGTGCCACCAGCAGAGAAGGGGCCAGCAGGGGTGAAGGGCCTGGAAACACCATATATTTT.